Each of the 16 T cell receptor beta chains below was sequenced from the same sample in a study of tumor-infiltrating lymphocytes in primary liver carcinoma. RNA isolated from unsorted whole blood supplied the blood RNA, with germline DNA also extracted. From 400 to 550 ng total RNA, TCR beta cDNA was generated with a primer in the constant region. Three rounds of nested multiplex PCR with slightly modified ARM-PCR produced TCR beta libraries. Two initial PCR rounds of approximately 10 cycles each paired TRBV1-TRBV30 forward primers with a C-beta reverse primer. TCRdb itself ran the multiplex PCR reads through MiXCR, one entry per CDR3 protein. The data contain 300,000 to 350,000 distinct CDR3 sequences, approximately 54% of them singletons. The sequenced material came from peripheral blood. The receptors here all came from a woman younger than 45 with primary liver carcinoma and hepatitis B virus infection.

This chain connects TRBV11-1 to TRBJ2-6, with D unresolved. V lost 2 bases and J 13 bases, leaving 15 bases between the germline ends. This CDR3 region has 14 residues. Germline V gene sequence: CDR1 SGHAT, CDR2 FQDESV (reference sequence). CDR3 DNA: TGTGCCAGCAGCTTATTGTCAGGAGTCCATGTCCTGACTTTC. Its translation is CASSLLSGVHVLTF.

Comment on this clonotype: This may be a read error: a much more frequent sequence differs by one nucleotide. V and J are TRBV4-1 and TRBJ2-2; either TRBD1 or TRBD2 may supply D (5 bases each). The CDR3 is 15 amino acids. CDR1 MGHRA and CDR2 YSYEKL come from the germline V gene. The CDR3 is CASSQGPLTDGELLF. In nucleotides, the CDR3 is TGCGCCAGCAGCCAGGGACCCCTTACGGACGGGGAGCTGCTTTTT.

This clonotype showed up just a few times. The chain couples TRBV5-1 to TRBJ2-3; 7 bases are shared with TRBD1. J was trimmed by 4 bases and V by 5 bases; bases with no gene match: 10. The germline V gene has CDR1 SGHRS and CDR2 YFSETQ. This CDR3 has 15 amino acids. CDR3 sequence reads: CASRPGQSYADTQYF. The DNA of the CDR3 is TGCGCCAGCAGGCCGGGACAGAGTTACGCAGATACGCAGTATTTT.

In this sample, this clonotype turned up many times. The chain uses TRBV11-1 and TRBJ2-7, with TRBD1 identical over 12 bases. The J segment lost 6 bases and the V segment lost 1 base, leaving 4 bases of the junction unmatched. This CDR3 contains 15 residues. Per the germline V gene, CDR1 is SGHAT and CDR2 is FQDESV (reference sequence). Here the CDR3 DNA reads TGTGCCAGCAGCTTAGGGGACAGGGGGCTGATCGAGCAGTACTTC. Protein sequence: CASSLGDRGLIEQYF.

This clonotype has at least ten counts. The chain links TRBV6-6 to TRBJ1-1, with TRBD1 matching over 8 bases. Trimming removed 5 bases from V and 4 bases from J; junction bases left unmatched: 6. The germline V gene has CDR1 MNHNY and CDR2 SVGAGI (reference sequence). The CDR3 runs 14 residues. The CDR3 here is CASSHGQGGTEAFF. CDR3 DNA: TGTGCCAGCAGTCATGGACAGGGAGGCACTGAAGCTTTCTTT.

There are many counts of this clonotype. V and J are TRBV29-1 and TRBJ2-3; weak D call: TRBD2 (6 bases). CDR1 and CDR2 from the germline V gene are SQVTM and ANQGSEA. The CDR3 runs 13 residues. The V and J ends lost 3 bases and 3 bases respectively, with 10 bases between them. CDR3 sequence (DNA): TGCAGCGTTGATGGGAGGCAGACAGATACGCAGTATTTT. As protein: CSVDGRQTDTQYF.

At least ten counts were recorded for this clonotype. This chain joins TRBV6-2 or TRBV6-3 and TRBJ1-1; D is unclear. The CDR3 spans 12 residues. V was pared by 5 bases and J by 6 bases, with 10 bases between. Germline lookup yields CDR1 MNHEY and CDR2 SVGEGT. The CDR3 sequence: CASSQTVSEAFF. CDR3 DNA: TGTGCCAGCAGTCAGACGGTGTCTGAAGCTTTCTTT.

About this clonotype: Compared with germline, one end of the junction differs, possibly owing to a read error. The rearrangement uses TRBV11-3 and TRBJ1-6; TRBD1 matches at 9 bases. The CDR3 covers 15 residues. Germline CDR1 reads SGHNT; CDR2 reads YENEEA. The CDR3 DNA follows: TGTGTCAGCAGCGAGCAGACAGGGGGGAGTTCACCCCTCCACTTT. Amino acids: CVSSEQTGGSSPLHF. Full variable domain (remainder filled in from reference TRBV11-3 and TRBJ1-6): EAGVVQSPRYKIIEKKQPVAFWCNPISGHNTLYWYLQNLGQGPELLIRYENEEAVDDSQLPKDRFSAERLKGVDSTLKIQPAELGDSAVYLCVSSEQTGGSSPLHFGNGTRLTVT.

As for this clonotype: Its ends do not fully match the called genes, so a read error is possible. This sequence joins TRBV5-6 and TRBJ2-2; D is undetermined. The CDR3 extends over 16 amino acids. Germline CDR1 reads SGHDT; CDR2 reads YYEEEE. The DNA of the CDR3 is TGTGCCAGCAGCTTGGGAACGAAAGCGAACACTGGGGAGCTGTTTTTT. It is translated as CASSLGTKANTGELFF. The whole variable domain, filled in from reference TRBV5-6 and TRBJ2-2, reads DAGVTQSPTHLIKTRGQQVTLRCSPKSGHDTVSWYQQALGQGPQFIFQYYEEEERQRGNFPDRFSGHQFPNYSSELNVNALLLGDSALYLCASSLGTKANTGELFFGEGSRLTVL.

This chain connects TRBV6-1 to TRBJ2-6; TRBD1 matches at 7 bases. The germline CDR1 and CDR2 sequences are MNHNS and SASEGT. The V gene end was trimmed by 3 bases and the J gene end by 2 bases; junction bases not matched to a gene: 4. The CDR3 runs 16 residues. The DNA of the CDR3 is TGTGCCAGCAGTGAGACAACAGGGGCTGGGGCCAACGTCCTGACTTTC. Its translation: CASSETTGAGANVLTF.

This clonotype was recorded at least ten times. V and J are TRBV6-5 and TRBJ2-5; D is possibly TRBD1 or TRBD2 (5 bases each). Germline CDR1 reads MNHEY; CDR2 reads SVGAGI. There are 15 residues in the CDR3. V lost 0 bases and J lost 5, with 13 bases in between. Here the CDR3 reads CASSYSLSGRETQYF. CDR3 in DNA: TGTGCCAGCAGTTACTCGTTATCGGGACGGGAGACCCAGTACTTC.

This clonotype was counted many times. The chain employs TRBV6-5 and TRBJ1-2; D gene unclear. CDR1 is MNHEY and CDR2 is SVGAGI in the germline V gene. V was shortened by 3 bases and J by 2 bases, with 7 bases between the two germline ends. The CDR3 loop spans 13 amino acids. The CDR3 nucleotides read TGTGCCAGCAGTTATAGGGAGAACTATGGCTACACCTTC. Amino acid sequence: CASSYRENYGYTF.

This clonotype has just a few counts. V gene TRBV6-2 or TRBV6-3 combines with J gene TRBJ2-5, with D maybe TRBD2 (7 bases). Germline CDR1 MNHEY, CDR2 SVGEGT. V was clipped by 5 bases and J by 4 bases, with 14 bases between them. The CDR3 has 14 residues. The DNA for the CDR3 is TGTGCCAGCAGTCGTCTCGCGGGGGCAGAGACCCAGTACTTC. This translates into CASSRLAGAETQYF.

This clonotype was counted at least ten times. The chain recombines TRBV11-2 with TRBJ2-7; 11 nucleotides line up with TRBD2. The CDR3 has 16 amino acids. The V segment lost 2 bases and the J segment 3 bases; nucleotides outside the gene matches: 6. The V gene's germline CDR1 is SGHAT and CDR2 FQNNGV. The CDR3 region is CASSLMTSGNLYEQYF. CDR3 DNA sequence: TGTGCCAGCAGCTTAATGACTAGCGGGAATCTCTACGAGCAGTACTTC.

As concerns this clonotype: One junction end does not reproduce the germline sequence, and a read error may be involved. This chain links TRBV29-1 with TRBJ2-7; D is perhaps TRBD2 (7 bases). This CDR3 has 13 amino acids. Germline CDR1 reads SQVTM; CDR2 reads ANQGSEA. The CDR3 coding sequence is TGCAGCGTTCGGGGCGGGGGCGCCTACGAGGAGTACTTC. It specifies CSVRGGGAYEEYF.

This clonotype was seen once. At one boundary the junction diverges from the germline segment, which might be a read error. The chain employs TRBV11-2 and TRBJ2-7, with D hard to call. The CDR3 extends over 12 amino acids. The germline gives CDR1 SGHAT, CDR2 FQNNGV. The CDR3 DNA is TGTGCCAGCAGCCCGAATAGTTACGAACAGCACTTC. It yields the protein CASSPNSYEQHF.